The sequence of this T cell receptor beta chain was determined in a study of cytotoxic CD8 clonotypes in ibrutinib-treated CLL. Overall study findings and caveats: Treatment left the uncommon public clonotypes either contracted or stable in frequency.

A word on this clone: Its antigen is not identified.

TCRdb's copy holds only in-frame clones and misses some; the assay was immunoSEQ multiplex PCR. The sample shows fewer than 90,000 clones, 70% to 90% of them seen only once. Between the trimmed V and J ends, which lost 2 bases and 3 bases, there was a span of 5 bases. This CDR3 is built from 13 residues. Looked up from germline, CDR1 is MDHEN and CDR2 is SYDVKM. Frozen PBMC stocks contributed roughly 2 micrograms of genomic DNA to the TCR beta libraries. This TCR derives from a human donor with chronic lymphocytic leukemia. The rearrangement links TRBV28 to TRBJ1-5, with no clear D. The source was PBMCs, collected before ibrutinib treatment. In DNA, the CDR3 is TGTGCCAGCAGTTTAGGAAACAATCAGCCCCAGCATTTT. Amino acid sequence: CASSLGNNQPQHF.